The next 19 T cell receptor beta chains were all read from a single sample in a study of CD8 T cells in ankylosing spondylitis. TCRdb processed the 5' RACE reads anew with MiXCR; each CDR3 protein has one entry. The sample consists of some 40,000 distinct CDR3 sequences, approximately 3% of them appearing once. Input material: blood, either unsorted or a sorted T cell fraction (not recorded which). The receptors originated from a male donor with ankylosing spondylitis or in good health (not recorded which).

This clonotype was recorded at least ten times. J is TRBJ1-3 and V is TRBV9; no definite D call. The germline CDR1 and CDR2 sequences are SGDLS and YYNGEE. V was trimmed by 0 bases and J by 2 bases, leaving 12 bases between them. CDR3 length: 16 residues. The CDR3 bases are TGTGCCAGCAGCGTAGAGGTCTCAGCAGCTGGAAACACCATATATTTT. It encodes CASSVEVSAAGNTIYF.

This clonotype was observed many times. The V gene is TRBV9, the J gene TRBJ1-2; TRBD1 might be the D (6 bases). Germline-derived CDR1 and CDR2 are SGDLS and YYNGEE. The CDR3 length is 15 residues. V lost 4 bases and J lost 6, with 19 bases in between. CDR3 protein: CASSYHAGGADGYTF. Here the CDR3 DNA reads TGTGCCAGCAGCTACCACGCCGGGGGCGCGGATGGCTACACCTTC.

This clonotype was found many times. The V call is TRBV9, the J call TRBJ2-3, with D tentatively TRBD2 (6 bases). There are 15 residues in the CDR3. The V end was cut by 0 bases, the J end by 0 bases, with 8 bases between. Germline CDR1 is SGDLS and CDR2 is YYNGEE. CDR3 coding DNA: TGTGCCAGCAGCGTAGTGGGGACTAGCACAGATACGCAGTATTTT. This translates into CASSVVGTSTDTQYF.

This clonotype came up many times. The rearrangement uses TRBV9 and TRBJ2-2; D remains ambiguous. CDR3 length: 15 residues. With 1 base removed from V and 2 bases from J, the gap between germline ends came to 9 bases. CDR1 is SGDLS, CDR2 YYNGEE, per germline. The CDR3 is CASSVTTLNTGELFF. DNA of the CDR3: TGTGCCAGCAGCGTAACCACCCTAAACACCGGGGAGCTGTTTTTT. The full variable domain, completed using reference TRBV9 and TRBJ2-2, is DSGVTQTPKHLITATGQRVTLRCSPRSGDLSVYWYQQSLDQGLQFLIQYYNGEERAKGNILERFSAQQFPDLHSELNLSSLELGDSALYFCASSVTTLNTGELFFGEGSRLTVL.

This clonotype was recorded many times. The chain employs TRBV9 and TRBJ2-2; D not resolved. The CDR3 contains 15 residues. Germline CDR1 SGDLS, CDR2 YYNGEE. Trimming cost V 4 bases and J 6 bases, with 16 bases left between them. The DNA of the CDR3 is TGTGCCAGCAGCCCCGGTACCGAGGCCGCCGGGGAGCTGTTTTTT. This translates into CASSPGTEAAGELFF.

By frequency in the sample, this clonotype is medium-sized. The chain employs TRBV9 and TRBJ2-5, with 9 bases lining up with TRBD2. Germline CDR1 reads SGDLS; CDR2 reads YYNGEE. CDR3 length: 16 amino acids. With V trimmed by 3 bases and J by 2 bases, 8 bases remained unmatched. This chain's CDR3 is CASSAHPTSGQETQYF. In DNA, the CDR3 is TGTGCCAGCAGCGCCCACCCGACTAGCGGTCAAGAGACCCAGTACTTC.

This clonotype occurred many times. The CDR3 DNA reads TGTGCCAGCAGCGTAGGGGCAGCTGGGATCTCTGGAAACACCATATATTTT. Its translation: CASSVGAAGISGNTIYF. The chain joins TRBV9 to TRBJ1-3; D is unresolved. V lost 0 bases and J 0 bases, leaving 13 bases between the germline ends. The germline V gene encodes CDR1 SGDLS and CDR2 YYNGEE. This CDR3 is built from 17 residues.

This clonotype was seen a few times. V usage is TRBV9 and J usage is TRBJ1-2; 8 bases map to TRBD1. Per germline, CDR1 SGDLS and CDR2 YYNGEE. V was pared by 4 bases and J by 6 bases, with 8 bases of the junction left unmatched. The CDR3 is 14 amino acids. CDR3 sequence (DNA): TGTGCCAGCAGCCTGGACAGGGCAGCGGATGGCTACACCTTC. Its protein is CASSLDRAADGYTF.

The sample holds many counts of this clonotype. This chain joins TRBV9 and TRBJ2-3; 8 nucleotides align to TRBD2. The junction had 3 bases not matched to a gene; V was cut back by 3 bases and J by 0 bases. Germline V gene lookup returns CDR1 SGDLS and CDR2 YYNGEE. The CDR3 is made up of 15 amino acids. CDR3 region: CASSDGGASTDTQYF. The CDR3 DNA sequence: TGTGCCAGCAGCGACGGGGGGGCTAGCACAGATACGCAGTATTTT.

There are many counts of this clonotype. V gene TRBV9 combines with J gene TRBJ2-3; no firm D call. V was cut by 3 bases and J by 2 bases, with 13 bases left in between. This CDR3 has 15 residues. Germline lookup yields CDR1 SGDLS and CDR2 YYNGEE. The CDR3 DNA follows: TGTGCCAGCAGCGAGGCCCAGGTTGCCACAGATACGCAGTATTTT. Its protein product is CASSEAQVATDTQYF.

This clonotype was seen at least ten times. This chain connects TRBV9 to TRBJ2-3; D may correspond to TRBD1 or TRBD2 (6 bases each). Germline assignment: CDR1 SGDLS and CDR2 YYNGEE. The CDR3 is made up of 15 amino acids. Trimming stripped 0 bases from V and 2 bases from J, with 10 bases between. The CDR3 loop reads CASSVGGRDTDTQYF. In DNA, the CDR3 is TGTGCCAGCAGCGTAGGGGGGCGGGACACAGATACGCAGTATTTT.

Ten or more counts support this clonotype. The rearrangement joins TRBV9 to TRBJ1-2; TRBD1 matches 11 bases. CDR3 length: 14 amino acids. Germline CDR1 and CDR2: SGDLS and YYNGEE. J lost 5 bases, V lost 3 bases, and 3 bases had no gene match. The DNA for the CDR3 is TGTGCCAGCAGCGGCGGGACAGGGGGGTATGGCTACACCTTC. Translated, it gives CASSGGTGGYGYTF.

This clonotype was picked up many times. Here the CDR3 DNA reads TGTGCCAGCAGCGTAGGAGAGACAGGGGATGGCTACACCTTC. Protein: CASSVGETGDGYTF. The chain carries TRBV9 and TRBJ1-2; the match to TRBD1 covers 8 bases. Germline trimming cut 0 bases from V and 6 bases from J; bases unmatched to any gene: 4. The germline V gene has CDR1 SGDLS and CDR2 YYNGEE. The CDR3 runs 14 residues.

This clonotype rates as medium-sized. V is TRBV10-3 and J is TRBJ2-5, with D maybe TRBD1 (6 bases). V shed 11 bases and J shed 5 bases, with 12 bases lying between them. Germline V gene data show CDR1 as ENHRY and CDR2 as SYGVKD. CDR3 size: 11 residues. CDR3 amino acids: CALDSSETQYF. CDR3 in DNA: TGTGCCTTGGACAGTTCCGAGACCCAGTACTTC.

This clonotype showed up many times. The chain combines TRBV9 with TRBJ1-1; 7 positions match TRBD1. The CDR3 covers 15 residues. V was pared by 1 base and J by 3 bases, with 6 bases of the junction left unmatched. Germline V CDR1 and CDR2: SGDLS, YYNGEE. This CDR3 is CASSVMAGGDTEAFF. DNA of the CDR3: TGTGCCAGCAGCGTAATGGCAGGGGGGGACACTGAAGCTTTCTTT.

This clonotype was picked up many times. The CDR3 region is CASSSRTGVDEQFF. CDR3 DNA: TGTGCCAGCAGCTCCCGGACAGGGGTGGATGAGCAGTTCTTC. The gene calls are TRBV9 and TRBJ2-1; 9 bases align to TRBD1. Germline V lookup: CDR1 SGDLS, CDR2 YYNGEE. CDR3 length: 14 amino acids. V dropped 4 bases and J dropped 8; count of bases not matched to a gene: 7.

This clonotype was seen repeatedly, ten times or more. The chain is built from TRBV9 and TRBJ2-2, with 7 positions matching TRBD2. The CDR3 consists of 16 residues. V shed 1 base and J 2 bases; nucleotides not matched to a gene: 5. CDR1 and CDR2 from the germline V gene are SGDLS and YYNGEE. The CDR3 sequence: CASSVTSAVNTGELFF. CDR3 coding DNA: TGTGCCAGCAGCGTAACTAGCGCCGTCAACACCGGGGAGCTGTTTTTT.

This clonotype has at least ten counts. The J gene is TRBJ2-1, the V gene TRBV9; 12 bases fit TRBD1. Germline trimming cut 0 bases from V and 6 bases from J; bases unmatched to any gene: 1. The CDR3 runs 15 residues. The germline gives CDR1 SGDLS, CDR2 YYNGEE. The CDR3 loop reads CASSVVGQGANEQFF. The CDR3, as DNA: TGTGCCAGCAGCGTAGTGGGACAGGGGGCCAATGAGCAGTTCTTC.

The V call is TRBV9, the J call TRBJ2-5; 9 positions agree with TRBD1. The V gene end was trimmed by 2 bases and the J gene end by 2 bases; junction bases not matched to a gene: 4. The germline V gene encodes CDR1 SGDLS and CDR2 YYNGEE. The CDR3 length is 15 residues. The CDR3 sequence: CASSVGTGRQETQYF. The CDR3 DNA is TGTGCCAGCAGCGTCGGGACAGGGAGACAAGAGACCCAGTACTTC.